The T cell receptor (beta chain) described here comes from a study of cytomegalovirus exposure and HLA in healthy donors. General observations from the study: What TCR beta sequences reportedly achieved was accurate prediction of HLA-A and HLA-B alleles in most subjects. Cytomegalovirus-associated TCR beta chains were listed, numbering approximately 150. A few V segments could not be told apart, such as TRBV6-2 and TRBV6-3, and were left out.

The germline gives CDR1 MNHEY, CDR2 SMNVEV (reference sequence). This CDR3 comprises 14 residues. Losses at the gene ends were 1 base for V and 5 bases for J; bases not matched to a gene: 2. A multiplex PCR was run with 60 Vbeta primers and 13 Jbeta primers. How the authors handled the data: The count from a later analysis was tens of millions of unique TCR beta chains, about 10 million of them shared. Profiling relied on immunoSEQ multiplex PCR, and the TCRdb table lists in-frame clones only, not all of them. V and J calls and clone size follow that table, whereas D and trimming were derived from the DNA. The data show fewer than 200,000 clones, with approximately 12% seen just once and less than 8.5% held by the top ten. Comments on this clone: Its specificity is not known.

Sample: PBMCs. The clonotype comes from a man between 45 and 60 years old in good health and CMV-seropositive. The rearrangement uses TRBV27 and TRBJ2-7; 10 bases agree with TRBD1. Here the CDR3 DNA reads TGTGCCAGCAGTTTATTGGGGACAGGGGACGAGCAGTACTTC. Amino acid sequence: CASSLLGTGDEQYF.